This TCR beta chain came from a study of T cells in Graves' hyperthyroidism and ophthalmopathy. Points on this clonotype: Its specificity is unknown.

Regarding the study as a whole: Patients with ophthalmopathy were separated from those with stable hyperthyroidism by a 13 V-J model.

TCR beta CDR3 region amplification was performed from RNA transcripts. An initial round of RT-PCR targeting the TCR CDR3 relied on the HTBI primer set. One entry per CDR3 protein, called by TCRdb with MiXCR from the multiplex PCR reads. The sample lists hundreds of thousands of distinct CDR3 sequences; about two fifths were seen once. V lost 4 bases and J lost 4; bases outside the gene matches: 5. Germline values: CDR1 KGHDR, CDR2 SFDVKD. This CDR3 contains 15 residues. This rearrangement joins TRBV24-1 to TRBJ2-3; TRBD2 aligns across 9 bases. This receptor was obtained from a young man with Graves' hyperthyroidism. Source material: blood. DNA of the CDR3: TGTGCCACCAGTGACTATAGCGGGAGTGCAGATACGCAGTATTTT. Translating it yields CATSDYSGSADTQYF.